Listed below are T cell receptor beta chains from one sample, sequenced in a study of response to subunit inactivated influenza vaccine. MiXCR, applied by TCRdb to the RT-PCR reads, yields one record per CDR3 protein. Counted here are about 780,000 distinct CDR3 sequences, 18% occurring once; the ten biggest clones make up roughly a tenth. The input for sequencing was PBMCs from blood, taken 5 days after vaccination. These TCRs come from a man between 45 and 60 years old who received an inactivated influenza vaccine. Each CDR3 is given with its conserved first and last residue. The D gene is left open where the match is weak. Size values are once, few and many counts, or a class for expanded clones, and some rows have none.

clone_size j_call d_call v_call cdr3_nt cdr3_aa
few TRBJ2-5 TRBD2 TRBV7-2 TGTGCCAGCAGCTTAGACGGGGGGGCCTCCATGGGGACCCAGTACTTC CASSLDGGASMGTQYF
many TRBJ2-5 TRBD2 TRBV5-1 TGCGCCAGCAGCCCCGGGACTAGCGGGGTGGAGACCCAGTACTTC CASSPGTSGVETQYF
many TRBJ2-3 NA TRBV2 TGTGCCAGCAGTGAGATACTTGAGCCCACAGATACGCAGTATTTT CASSEILEPTDTQYF
few TRBJ2-7 NA TRBV28 TGTGCCAGCAGATCTCAAGAAGACGAGCAGTACTTC CASRSQEDEQYF
NA TRBJ1-2 TRBD1 TRBV6-5 TGTGCCAGCAGTTCGCCGGGACAGGGGATCTATGGCTACACCTTC CASSSPGQGIYGYTF
NA TRBJ2-3 TRBD1 TRBV12-3/TRBV12-4 TGTGCCAGCAGAATCGGCCGAAGAGGGGGCTTCCCCTCAGATACGCAGTATTTT CASRIGRRGGFPSDTQYF
NA TRBJ1-1 TRBD1 TRBV20-1 TGCAGTGCAGGGACAGGGAGAGGTGGGGATGAAGCTTTCTTT CSAGTGRGGDEAFF
many TRBJ2-7 NA TRBV29-1 TGCAGCGTTGAAGGGGGCACTGCTGTACCCTACGAGCAGTACTTC CSVEGGTAVPYEQYF
few TRBJ2-1 NA TRBV6-2/TRBV6-3 TGTGCCAGCAGTTCCCCACTTCTATATGAGCAGTTCTTC CASSSPLLYEQFF
few TRBJ2-5 NA TRBV5-1 TGCGCCAGCAGCTTCGGTCACCGGGGAGAGACCCAGTACTTC CASSFGHRGETQYF
few TRBJ2-7 NA TRBV20-1 TGCAGTGCTAGATGGGCGAGCGAGCAGTACTTC CSARWASEQYF
NA TRBJ2-6 TRBD1 TRBV7-8 TGTGCCAGCAGTTTACAGGGGCGCTCTGGGGCCAACGTCCTGACTTTC CASSLQGRSGANVLTF
many TRBJ2-7 NA TRBV7-2 TGTGCCAGCAGCCCAAACCCATACTACGAGCAGTACTTC CASSPNPYYEQYF
NA TRBJ2-2 NA TRBV20-1 TGCAGTGCTAGAGATCCCCAAACCGGGGAGCTGTTTTTT CSARDPQTGELFF
few TRBJ2-1 TRBD1 TRBV4-3 TGCGCCAGCAGCCGTCAACGACAGGGGGTTGCCAATGAGCAGTTCTTC CASSRQRQGVANEQFF
NA TRBJ2-7 TRBD1 TRBV10-3 TGTGCCATCAGTGGAGGGACAGGGAGGAGGGGATACGAGCAGTACTTC CAISGGTGRRGYEQYF
NA TRBJ2-7 TRBD2 TRBV18 TGTGCCAGCTCACCAGGGACTAGCGGGGGGCAGTACTTC CASSPGTSGGQYF
few TRBJ1-1 NA TRBV4-3 TGCGCCAGCAGCCAAGAAGGGGCAGTTAATGAAGCTTTCTTT CASSQEGAVNEAFF
few TRBJ2-2 NA TRBV29-1 TGCAGCGGGAGGGAGGCGGCCGGGGAGCTGTTTTTT CSGREAAGELFF
few TRBJ1-1 NA TRBV6-5 TGTGCCAGCGTCGGGGTTTGGACTGAAGCTTTCTTT CASVGVWTEAFF
many TRBJ2-3 TRBD2 TRBV3-1 TGTGCCAGCAGCCACGGCGGGGGAGCGATTTCGACAGATACGCAGTATTTT CASSHGGGAISTDTQYF
few TRBJ2-5 TRBD1 TRBV12-3/TRBV12-4 TGTGCCAGCAGTTTCTCCGGGACAGACTTAAAAGAGACCCAGTACTTC CASSFSGTDLKETQYF
NA TRBJ2-3 TRBD2 TRBV18 TGTGCCAGCTCACCATCCTCTGGCGGGAGCTCAGATACGCAGTATTTT CASSPSSGGSSDTQYF
NA TRBJ1-6 NA TRBV7-6 TGTGCCAGCAGCTTACAGGGGCGGGAATCACCCCTCCACTTT CASSLQGRESPLHF
few TRBJ2-1 TRBD2 TRBV6-1 TGTGCCAGCAGTGCACTAGCGGGGACTGAGCAGTTCTTC CASSALAGTEQFF
NA TRBJ2-3 NA TRBV20-1 TGCAGTGCTAGGGGGACTCTCCCCACAGATACGCAGTATTTT CSARGTLPTDTQYF
NA TRBJ1-2 TRBD1 TRBV5-1 TGCGCCAGCAGCCCCGCAACAGGGGTTGGCTACACCTTC CASSPATGVGYTF
few TRBJ1-2 NA TRBV20-1 TGCAGTGCCTTATCGGGACCTCGGAACTATGGCTACACCTTC CSALSGPRNYGYTF
few TRBJ2-5 NA TRBV10-3 TGTGCCATCAAAGGCGGGATGGGTGAGGCCCAGTACTTC CAIKGGMGEAQYF
NA TRBJ1-2 NA TRBV5-5 TGTGCCAGCAGCTCCCGCCCCCAGACAGGACATGGCTACACCTTC CASSSRPQTGHGYTF
few TRBJ2-1 TRBD2 TRBV18 TGTGCCAGCTCAGCCGGACTAGCGGGAGGACTTGAGCAGTTCTTC CASSAGLAGGLEQFF
many TRBJ2-3 TRBD2 TRBV7-2 TGTGCCAGCAGCTTAGGAGCGGGGGGAGTTACAGATACGCAGTATTTT CASSLGAGGVTDTQYF
NA TRBJ2-7 TRBD1 TRBV20-1 TGCAGTGCTAGGACCGGGACAGGGGGGAAAGAGCAGTACTTC CSARTGTGGKEQYF
many TRBJ1-2 NA TRBV29-1 TGCAGCGTTGAATGGGGTTATGGCTACACCTTC CSVEWGYGYTF
NA TRBJ2-2 NA TRBV5-6 TGTGCCAGCAGCTCCTCGGGGTGGACCGGGGAGCTGTTTTTT CASSSSGWTGELFF
NA TRBJ2-1 TRBD1 TRBV7-8 TGTGCCAGCAGCTTTAGCCGGGACAGGGTTATCGATGAGCAGTTCTTC CASSFSRDRVIDEQFF
NA TRBJ2-7 NA TRBV5-1 TGCGCCAGCAGCCCGCGGTCCCGCTACGAGCAGTACTTC CASSPRSRYEQYF
many TRBJ1-1 NA TRBV12-3/TRBV12-4 TGTGCCAGCAGTACATCAGGACACCAGTTGGCTTTCTTT CASSTSGHQLAFF
few TRBJ2-1 NA TRBV7-9 TGTGCCAGCAGCTCAGGGACTGAGCAGTTCTTC CASSSGTEQFF
NA TRBJ2-7 NA TRBV5-1 TGCGCCAGCAGCTTGACCCTGGGGCCCTACGAGCAGTACTTC CASSLTLGPYEQYF
many TRBJ2-7 NA TRBV12-3/TRBV12-4 TGTGCCAGCAGTTTTCGCCCGAACTCCTACGAGCAGTACTTC CASSFRPNSYEQYF
NA TRBJ1-1 TRBD1 TRBV6-1 TGTGCCAGCAGTATCCCGGGACAGATCACTGAAGCTTTCTTT CASSIPGQITEAFF
NA TRBJ1-5 NA TRBV12-3/TRBV12-4 TGTGCCAGCAGTCCCGACGGGGATCAGCCCCAGCATTTT CASSPDGDQPQHF
NA TRBJ2-1 TRBD1 TRBV11-2 TGTGCCAGCAGCTTAGATTCTCCGGGACAGGGATTCGGGGCCTACAATGAGCAGTTCTTC CASSLDSPGQGFGAYNEQFF
few TRBJ2-7 NA TRBV7-6 TGTGCCAGCAGCTTAGAGAGTTTTTCCGAGCAGTACTTC CASSLESFSEQYF
many TRBJ2-3 TRBD2 TRBV12-3/TRBV12-4 TGTGCCAGCAGTTTAGGGAATAGCGGGAGTGCAGATACGCAGTATTTT CASSLGNSGSADTQYF
NA TRBJ2-1 TRBD1 TRBV20-1 TGCAGTGCTAGAACCCCGGGACAGTACAATGAGCAGTTCTTC CSARTPGQYNEQFF
NA TRBJ2-2 NA TRBV5-6 TGTGCCAGCAGCTCGATGACAGGCCACGGGGAGCTGTTTTTT CASSSMTGHGELFF
NA TRBJ2-1 TRBD2 TRBV12-3/TRBV12-4 TGTGCCAGCAGTCCCGGGACTAGCGGGTACGATGAGCAGCTCTTC CASSPGTSGYDEQLF
few TRBJ2-1 TRBD2 TRBV4-3 TGCGCCAGCAGCCACCGCGGGACTAGCGGGGGCCAAATCTCCTACAATGAGCAGTTCTTC CASSHRGTSGGQISYNEQFF
NA TRBJ2-7 NA TRBV6-5 TGTGCCAGCAGTTACGTAGGACGGTCCCCTTACGAGCAGTACTTC CASSYVGRSPYEQYF
NA TRBJ2-1 NA TRBV7-2 TGTGCCAGCAGCTCGGGACCCGCTTACAATGAGCAGTTCTTC CASSSGPAYNEQFF
NA TRBJ2-2 NA TRBV9 TGTGCCAGCAGCGCCCCCCGGGACGGGGCAAACACCGGGGAGCTGTTTTTT CASSAPRDGANTGELFF
few TRBJ2-3 TRBD2 TRBV20-1 TGCAGTGCGGATCCGGGACTAGCAAAGACAGATACGCAGTATTTT CSADPGLAKTDTQYF
few TRBJ2-2 TRBD2 TRBV6-2/TRBV6-3 TGTGCCAGCAGTTATCCAGCGGGGGGAGTGAACACCGGGGAGCTGTTTTTT CASSYPAGGVNTGELFF
many TRBJ2-1 TRBD1 TRBV7-2 TGTGCCTCCCGGGACAGATCCTACAATGAGCAGTTCTTC CASRDRSYNEQFF
few TRBJ2-5 NA TRBV7-8 TGTGCCAGCAGCTACCCACAGGGTGGGGGAGAGACCCAGTACTTC CASSYPQGGGETQYF
many TRBJ1-4 NA TRBV29-1 TGCAGCGTTGAAGTACAGTCCGGTGAAAAACTGTTTTTT CSVEVQSGEKLFF
NA TRBJ1-1 TRBD1 TRBV12-3/TRBV12-4 TGTGCCAGCAGTGGACAGGCCCCGAACACTGAAGCTTTCTTT CASSGQAPNTEAFF